These 27 T cell receptor beta chains came from one sample sequenced in a study of OX40 agonist ivuxolimab in advanced cancers. The library came from the immunoSEQ multiplex PCR assay. TCRdb stores this immuneACCESS table with in-frame sequences only. Part of the clones is absent; in the studies checked, under half of the shortfall reflects unresolved V genes, and no reason is known for the rest. A total of about 46,000 clones appear in this sample, 91% of them only once. Roughly 5% of the sample is taken by the ten largest. Sample: CD4+ or CD8+ T cells sorted from blood, taken in a trial of the OX40 agonist ivuxolimab. These receptors were collected from an adult with an advanced solid tumor such as melanoma, head and neck, liver or kidney cancer.

This chain links TRBV7-9 with TRBJ2-7, with 8 nucleotides matching TRBD2. The CDR3 is made up of 15 amino acids. Germline values: CDR1 SEHNR, CDR2 FQNEAQ (reference sequence). V was clipped by 3 bases and J by 6 bases; unmatched bases: 10. CDR3 bases: TGTGCCAGCAGCTTGCCGGGAGGGCCCGCGGGCGAGCAGTACTTC. Encoded protein: CASSLPGGPAGEQYF. The full variable domain, in which reference TRBV7-9 and TRBJ2-7 provide the parts outside the CDR3, is DTGVSQNPRHKITKRGQNVTFRCDPISEHNRLYWYRQTLGQGPEFLTYFQNEAQLEKSRLLSDRFSAERPKGSFSTLEIQRTEQGDSAMYLCASSLPGGPAGEQYFGPGTRLTVT.

The chain couples TRBV29-1 to TRBJ2-1; a possible D gene is TRBD2 (6 bases). Germline loops: CDR1 SQVTM, CDR2 ANQGSEA. The CDR3 extends over 11 amino acids. Trimming pared 7 bases from V and 7 bases from J, leaving 11 bases between. This CDR3 is CSGRANNEQFF. The CDR3 nucleotides read TGCAGCGGGAGGGCCAATAATGAGCAGTTCTTC.

This rearrangement joins TRBV9 to TRBJ2-1, with 11 bases fitting TRBD2. The V gene end was trimmed by 2 bases and the J gene end by 5 bases; junction bases not matched to a gene: 3. Germline loops: CDR1 SGDLS, CDR2 YYNGEE. The CDR3 consists of 15 residues. CDR3 coding DNA: TGTGCCAGCAGCGTTGGGACTAGCGGAGACAATGAGCAGTTCTTC. This codes for CASSVGTSGDNEQFF.

The chain joins TRBV19 to TRBJ2-7, with D maybe TRBD1 (6 bases). This CDR3 is built from 11 residues. V was cut by 10 bases and J by 3 bases, with 10 bases left in between. Germline V CDR1 and CDR2: LNHDA, SQIVND (reference sequence). The CDR3 sequence: CATGAYYEQYF. The CDR3, as DNA: TGTGCCACAGGGGCCTACTACGAGCAGTACTTC.

CDR3 region: CASSFPPSTDPFNQPQHF. CDR3 nucleotide sequence: TGTGCCAGCAGTTTCCCCCCGTCGACGGATCCCTTCAATCAGCCCCAGCATTTT. The J gene is TRBJ1-5, the V gene TRBV28; D gene unclear. There are 18 residues in the CDR3. Germline V gives CDR1 MDHEN, CDR2 SYDVKM. The V gene lost 3 bases and the J gene lost 3 bases, with 21 bases spanning the gap. The entire variable domain, with the rest obtained from reference TRBV28 and TRBJ1-5, is as follows: DVKVTQSSRYLVKRTGEKVFLECVQDMDHENMFWYRQDPGLGLRLIYFSYDVKMKEKGDIPEGYSVSREKKERFSLILESASTNQTSMYLCASSFPPSTDPFNQPQHFGDGTRLSIL.

The chain employs TRBV15 and TRBJ2-7, with a possible D match to TRBD1 (6 bases). V was shortened by 5 bases and J by 6 bases, with 8 bases between the two germline ends. Germline V gives CDR1 LNHNV, CDR2 YYDKDF (reference sequence). The CDR3 is 11 amino acids. The CDR3 loop reads CATSQGGEQYV. CDR3 DNA sequence: TGTGCCACCAGCCAAGGGGGCGAGCAGTACGTC.

This chain links TRBV9 with TRBJ1-6, with unresolved D. This CDR3 comprises 12 residues. Trimming left V 3 bases short and J 13 bases short, with 11 bases between. CDR1 is SGDLS, CDR2 YYNGEE, per germline. The DNA for the CDR3 is TGTGCCAGCAGCGGACCGGGAGCCCCCCTCCACTTT. This codes for CASSGPGAPLHF. The full variable domain, its missing parts supplied by reference TRBV9 and TRBJ1-6, is DSGVTQTPKHLITATGQRVTLRCSPRSGDLSVYWYQQSLDQGLQFLIQYYNGEERAKGNILERFSAQQFPDLHSELNLSSLELGDSALYFCASSGPGAPLHFGNGTRLTVT.

About this clone: The junction and the germline gene differ at one end; a read error may be behind it. The chain recombines TRBV7-7 with TRBJ2-1; 10 bases are a match to TRBD2. Germline V lookup: CDR1 SSHAT, CDR2 FNYEAQ (reference sequence). The length of the CDR3 is 15 residues. For the CDR3, the DNA is TGTGCTAGCAGCCTCGGACTAGCGGATGGAGTTGAGCAGTTCTTC. It specifies CASSLGLADGVEQFF.

The chain employs TRBV6-5 and TRBJ1-2; no definite D call. The CDR3 has 13 residues. V was clipped by 0 bases and J by 4 bases, with 6 bases between them. The germline V gene has CDR1 MNHEY and CDR2 SVGAGI. The CDR3 loop is CASSYSKSYGYTF. The CDR3 DNA reads as TGTGCCAGCAGTTACTCAAAGAGCTATGGCTACACCTTC.

This clone was found a few times. This sequence joins TRBV10-2 and TRBJ2-1; maybe TRBD2 (11 bases). The CDR3 is 19 residues long. V lost 8 bases to trimming and J lost 4 bases, with 30 bases between them. Germline V gene sequence: CDR1 WSHSY, CDR2 SAAADI. The CDR3 reads CASGVTGGRLAGGYNEQFF. The CDR3 DNA is TGCGCCAGCGGCGTGACAGGGGGCCGGCTAGCGGGAGGATACAATGAGCAGTTCTTC.

This sequence joins TRBV7-9 and TRBJ1-1, with a possible D match to TRBD1 (5 bases). The germline V gene encodes CDR1 SEHNR and CDR2 FQNEAQ (reference sequence). This CDR3 is 12 amino acids long. Trimming shortened V by 3 bases and J by 8 bases, and 10 bases separated the two germline ends. The CDR3 loop reads CASSFVPGEAFF. As DNA, the CDR3 is TGTGCCAGCAGCTTCGTCCCAGGGGAAGCTTTCTTT.

The chain employs TRBV14 and TRBJ2-3; possible D gene TRBD2, 6 bases. CDR1 and CDR2 from the germline V gene are SGHDN and FVKESK. Trimming left V 6 bases short and J 6 bases short, with 19 bases between. The CDR3 spans 15 residues. As DNA, the CDR3 is TGTGCCAGCAGTGGGTTAGCGGCAGGTCCGGATACGCAGTATTTT. Protein sequence: CASSGLAAGPDTQYF.

The V and J genes are TRBV5-4 and TRBJ2-1; possibly TRBD2 for D (7 bases). Trimming left V 0 bases short and J 2 bases short, with 15 bases between. Germline V CDR1 and CDR2: SGHNT, YYREEE (reference sequence). This CDR3 is built from 17 residues. The DNA of the CDR3 is TGTGCCAGCAGCTTGGGAGTTTCGGGGGGCCCCTACAATGAGCAGTTCTTC. Protein sequence: CASSLGVSGGPYNEQFF.

For the CDR3, the DNA is TGTGCCAGCAGCCAAGATTGGGGGGTACTCACAGATACGCAGTATTTT. Translation gives CASSQDWGVLTDTQYF. This rearrangement joins TRBV4-2 to TRBJ2-3; TRBD2 is a possible D gene (6 bases). CDR1 and CDR2 (germline): LGHNA, YNFKEQ. CDR3 length equals 16 residues. Trimming took 0 bases from V and 2 from J, leaving 12 bases between them.

The genes are TRBV11-3 and TRBJ2-1; 10 positions match TRBD2. V was clipped by 3 bases and J by 10 bases; unmatched bases: 9. CDR3 size: 15 residues. Per germline, CDR1 SGHNT and CDR2 YENEEA. The CDR3 loop reads CASSLGAGGLWEQFF. CDR3 in DNA: TGTGCCAGCAGCTTGGGAGCGGGGGGGCTATGGGAGCAGTTCTTC.

The V call is TRBV7-2, the J call TRBJ2-1, with 8 bases fitting TRBD2. Trimming at V came to 3 bases and at J to 7 bases, leaving 8 bases not matched to a gene. The CDR3 is 15 amino acids. Germline assignment: CDR1 SGHTA and CDR2 FQGNSA. CDR3 in amino acids: CASSFYDSGGNEQFF. The DNA for the CDR3 is TGTGCCAGCAGCTTTTACGATTCGGGAGGGAATGAGCAGTTCTTC. Supplemented by reference TRBV7-2 and TRBJ2-1, the full variable domain reads GAGVSQSPSNKVTEKGKDVELRCDPISGHTALYWYRQSLGQGLEFLIYFQGNSAPDKSGLPSDRFSAERTGGSVSTLTIQRTQQEDSAVYLCASSFYDSGGNEQFFGPGTRLTVL.

The chain has TRBV7-9 and TRBJ2-2, with 7 bases that match TRBD1. Trimming at V came to 5 bases and at J to 0 bases, leaving 12 bases not matched to a gene. This CDR3 has 18 amino acids. Germline values: CDR1 SEHNR, CDR2 FQNEAQ (reference sequence). CDR3 amino acids: CASSPSGQYHANTGELFF. The CDR3 bases are TGTGCCAGCAGCCCCTCGGGACAGTACCACGCGAACACCGGGGAGCTGTTTTTT.

This clone has only one observation. This chain connects TRBV6-5 to TRBJ1-2; maybe TRBD1 (5 bases). The CDR3 length is 12 residues. V lost 9 bases, J lost 2 bases, and 10 bases lay in between. Germline values: CDR1 MNHEY, CDR2 SVGAGI. CDR3 sequence: CARGGPNYGYTF. CDR3 bases: TGTGCCAGGGGGGGACCGAACTATGGCTACACCTTC.

A few counts support this clone. The J gene is TRBJ2-6, the V gene TRBV6-1; D is possibly TRBD1 (5 bases). Trimming cost V 2 bases and J 0 bases, with 8 bases left between them. Germline V lookup: CDR1 MNHNS, CDR2 SASEGT. This CDR3 is 16 amino acids long. The CDR3 is CASSESTDSGANVLTF. The CDR3 nucleotides read TGTGCCAGCAGTGAATCGACAGACTCTGGGGCCAACGTCCTGACTTTC.

The chain employs TRBV7-9 and TRBJ2-7; perhaps TRBD2 as D (5 bases). The germline CDR1 and CDR2 sequences are SEHNR and FQNEAQ (reference sequence). The CDR3 runs to 12 residues. V lost 5 bases, J lost 3 bases, and 8 bases lay in between. The CDR3 DNA is TGTGCCAGCAGCCCGGGAAGCTACGAGCAGTACTTC. It specifies CASSPGSYEQYF. The complete variable domain, with remaining parts taken from reference TRBV7-9 and TRBJ2-7, reads DTGVSQNPRHKITKRGQNVTFRCDPISEHNRLYWYRQTLGQGPEFLTYFQNEAQLEKSRLLSDRFSAERPKGSFSTLEIQRTEQGDSAMYLCASSPGSYEQYFGPGTRLTVT.

The chain uses TRBV7-9 and TRBJ2-2; 9 bases fit TRBD1. The CDR3 length is 15 residues. The ends lost 2 bases at V and 5 bases at J; junction bases unmatched: 3. Germline values: CDR1 SEHNR, CDR2 FQNEAQ (reference sequence). This CDR3 is CASSLTGGLTGELFF. DNA of the CDR3: TGTGCCAGCAGCTTAACAGGGGGCTTGACCGGGGAGCTGTTTTTT.

This clone was observed once. The genes are TRBV15 and TRBJ1-5, with D possibly TRBD1 on 6 matching bases. Trimming shortened V by 0 bases and J by 7 bases, and 13 bases separated the two germline ends. CDR3 length: 15 amino acids. The germline V gene has CDR1 LNHNV and CDR2 YYDKDF (reference sequence). The CDR3 reads CATSRDLGGLQPQHF. As DNA, the CDR3 is TGTGCCACCAGCAGAGATCTGGGGGGGCTACAGCCCCAGCATTTT.

The chain combines TRBV27 with TRBJ2-7; 9 nucleotides line up with TRBD1. This CDR3 spans 13 amino acids. With 6 bases clipped from V and 2 bases from J, the junction kept 2 bases outside the gene matches. The germline gives CDR1 MNHEY, CDR2 SMNVEV (reference sequence). CDR3 in amino acids: CASRRQGAYEQYV. For the CDR3, the DNA is TGTGCCAGCAGGAGACAGGGGGCCTACGAGCAGTACGTC.

In regard to this clone: One end of the junction varies from germline; a read error may be responsible. The chain recombines TRBV7-7 with TRBJ2-3; no clear D. This CDR3 is built from 14 residues. CDR1 is SSHAT, CDR2 FNYEAQ, per germline (reference sequence). The CDR3 DNA reads TGTGCTAGCAGCTTAATTCCGGGCTCAGATACGCAGTATTTT. It is translated as CASSLIPGSDTQYF.

The J gene is TRBJ1-3, the V gene TRBV6-5; no definite D call. Germline loops: CDR1 MNHEY, CDR2 SVGAGI. There are 11 residues in the CDR3. V was trimmed by 10 bases and J by 2 bases, leaving 6 bases between them. The CDR3 is CATLTGNTIYF. The CDR3 DNA follows: TGTGCCACGCTAACTGGAAACACCATATATTTT.

The chain carries TRBV4-3 and TRBJ2-5, with D uncertain. CDR1 and CDR2 (germline): LGHNA, YSLEER. V was cut by 0 bases and J by 4 bases, with 12 bases left in between. The CDR3 has 15 amino acids. CDR3 DNA sequence: TGCGCCAGCAGCCAAGATTCATTGGCCCCAGAGACCCAGTACTTC. It encodes CASSQDSLAPETQYF.

This sequence joins TRBV15 and TRBJ2-1; 8 nucleotides agree with TRBD2. V was clipped by 5 bases and J by 8 bases; unmatched bases: 11. Germline CDR1 is LNHNV and CDR2 is YYDKDF (reference sequence). The CDR3 runs to 15 residues. The CDR3 here is CATSSLEAGVDEQFF. CDR3 bases: TGTGCCACCAGCTCCCTTGAAGCGGGGGTGGATGAGCAGTTCTTC.